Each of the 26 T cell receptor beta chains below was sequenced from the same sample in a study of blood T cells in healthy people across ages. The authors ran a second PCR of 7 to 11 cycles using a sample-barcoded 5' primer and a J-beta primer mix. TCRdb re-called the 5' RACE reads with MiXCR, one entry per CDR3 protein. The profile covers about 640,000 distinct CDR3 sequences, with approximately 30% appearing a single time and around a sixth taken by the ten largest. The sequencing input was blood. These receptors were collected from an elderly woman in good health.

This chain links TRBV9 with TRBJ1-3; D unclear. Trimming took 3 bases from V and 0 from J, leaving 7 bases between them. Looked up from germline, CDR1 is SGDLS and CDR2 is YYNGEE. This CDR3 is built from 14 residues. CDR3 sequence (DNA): TGTGCCAGCAGCGCTATATCCTCTGGAAACACCATATATTTT. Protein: CASSAISSGNTIYF.

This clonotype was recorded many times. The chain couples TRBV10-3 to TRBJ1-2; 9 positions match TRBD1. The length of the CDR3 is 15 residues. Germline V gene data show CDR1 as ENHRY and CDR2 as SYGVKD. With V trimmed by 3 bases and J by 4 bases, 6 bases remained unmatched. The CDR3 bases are TGTGCCATCAGTGATCCGGGACAGGGAACCTATGGCTACACCTTC. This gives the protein CAISDPGQGTYGYTF.

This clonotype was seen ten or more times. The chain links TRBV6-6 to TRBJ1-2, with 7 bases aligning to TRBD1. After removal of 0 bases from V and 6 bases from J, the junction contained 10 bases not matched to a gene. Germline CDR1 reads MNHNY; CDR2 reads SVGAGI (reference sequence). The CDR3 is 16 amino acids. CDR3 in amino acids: CASSYSILGGGDGYTF. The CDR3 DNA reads TGTGCCAGCAGTTACTCGATTCTGGGAGGGGGCGATGGCTACACCTTC.

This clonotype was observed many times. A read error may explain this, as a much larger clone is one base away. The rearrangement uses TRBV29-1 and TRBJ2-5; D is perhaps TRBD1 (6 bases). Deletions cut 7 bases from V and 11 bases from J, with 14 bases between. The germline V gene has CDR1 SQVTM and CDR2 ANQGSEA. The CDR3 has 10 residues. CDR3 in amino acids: CSAGENEQYF. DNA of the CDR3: TGCAGCGCAGGGGAGAATGAGCAGTACTTC.

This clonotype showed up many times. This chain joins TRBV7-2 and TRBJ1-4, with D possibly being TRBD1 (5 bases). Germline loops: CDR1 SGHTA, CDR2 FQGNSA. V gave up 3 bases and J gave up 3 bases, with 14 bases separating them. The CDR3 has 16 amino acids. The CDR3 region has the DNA TGTGCCAGCAGCTTCGGGGGGTTTGGTCCTAATGAAAAACTGTTTTTT. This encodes CASSFGGFGPNEKLFF.

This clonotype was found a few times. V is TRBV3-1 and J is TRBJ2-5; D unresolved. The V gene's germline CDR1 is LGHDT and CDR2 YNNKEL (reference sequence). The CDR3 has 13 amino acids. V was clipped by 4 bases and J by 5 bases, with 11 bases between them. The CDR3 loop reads CASSRQAWETQYF. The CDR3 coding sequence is TGTGCCAGCAGCCGACAAGCGTGGGAGACCCAGTACTTC.

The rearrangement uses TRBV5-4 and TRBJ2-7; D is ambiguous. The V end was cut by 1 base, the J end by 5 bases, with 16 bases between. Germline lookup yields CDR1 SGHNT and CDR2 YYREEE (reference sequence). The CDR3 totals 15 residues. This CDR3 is CASSLIGSQSHEQYF. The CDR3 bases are TGTGCCAGCAGCTTGATTGGTTCACAGAGCCACGAGCAGTACTTC.

Here the CDR3 reads CASSRSDSYNEQFF. In DNA form, the CDR3 reads TGTGCCAGCAGTCGCTCGGACTCCTACAATGAGCAGTTCTTC. V usage is TRBV7-3 and J usage is TRBJ2-1; D unclear. Germline values: CDR1 SGHTA, CDR2 FQGTGA. The CDR3 length is 14 residues. V dropped 6 bases and J dropped 0 bases, with 9 bases sitting between them.

CDR3 nucleotide sequence: TGCGCCAGCAGTGAGCAGGGTTGGTCGGACATTCAGTACTTC. It yields the protein CASSEQGWSDIQYF. The chain has TRBV10-2 and TRBJ2-5; D possibly corresponds to TRBD1 (5 bases). With the DNA end fitting TRBJ2-4 better, the J assignment may be wrong. CDR1 is WSHSY, CDR2 SAAADI, per germline. The CDR3 totals 14 residues.

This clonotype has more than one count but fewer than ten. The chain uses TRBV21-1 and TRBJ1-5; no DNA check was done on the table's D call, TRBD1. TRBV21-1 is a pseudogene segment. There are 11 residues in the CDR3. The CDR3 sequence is CASPNRVGQHF. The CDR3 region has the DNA TGTGCCAGCCCTAACCGGGTAGGCCAGCATTTT.

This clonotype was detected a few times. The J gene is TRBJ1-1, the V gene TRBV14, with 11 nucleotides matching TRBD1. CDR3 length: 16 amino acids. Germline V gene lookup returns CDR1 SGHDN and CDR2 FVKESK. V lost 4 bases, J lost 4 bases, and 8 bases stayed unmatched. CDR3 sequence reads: CASSRRTGGISTEAFF. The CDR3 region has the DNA TGTGCCAGCAGCCGACGGACAGGGGGCATAAGCACTGAAGCTTTCTTT. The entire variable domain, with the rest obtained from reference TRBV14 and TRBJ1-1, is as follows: EAGVTQFPSHSVIEKGQTVTLRCDPISGHDNLYWYRRVMGKEIKFLLHFVKESKQDESGMPNNRFLAERTGGTYSTLKVQPAELEDSGVYFCASSRRTGGISTEAFFGQGTRLTVV.

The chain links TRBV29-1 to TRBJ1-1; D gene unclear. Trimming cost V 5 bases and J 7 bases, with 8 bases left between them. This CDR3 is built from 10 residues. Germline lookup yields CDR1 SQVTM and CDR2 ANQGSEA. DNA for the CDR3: TGCAGCGTTTGGACCTATGAAGCTTTCTTT. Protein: CSVWTYEAFF.

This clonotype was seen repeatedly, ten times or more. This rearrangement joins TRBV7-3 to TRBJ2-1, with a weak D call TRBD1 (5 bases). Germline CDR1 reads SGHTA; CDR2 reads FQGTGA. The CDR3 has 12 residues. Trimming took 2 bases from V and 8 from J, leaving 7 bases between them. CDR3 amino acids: CASSLQGYEQFF. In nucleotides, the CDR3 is TGTGCCAGCAGCTTACAGGGCTATGAGCAGTTCTTC.

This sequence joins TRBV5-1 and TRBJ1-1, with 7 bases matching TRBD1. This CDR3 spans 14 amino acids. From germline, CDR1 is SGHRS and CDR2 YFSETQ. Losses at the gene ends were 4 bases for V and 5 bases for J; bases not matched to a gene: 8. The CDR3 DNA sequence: TGCGCCAGCAGCGTGGAGGGGGCTCAAACTGAAGCTTTCTTT. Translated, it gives CASSVEGAQTEAFF.

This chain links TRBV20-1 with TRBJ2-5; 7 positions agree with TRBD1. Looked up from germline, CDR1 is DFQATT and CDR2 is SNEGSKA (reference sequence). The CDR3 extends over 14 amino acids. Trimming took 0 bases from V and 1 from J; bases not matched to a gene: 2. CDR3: CSARDGDSQETQYF. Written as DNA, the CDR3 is TGCAGTGCTAGAGATGGGGACAGCCAAGAGACCCAGTACTTC.

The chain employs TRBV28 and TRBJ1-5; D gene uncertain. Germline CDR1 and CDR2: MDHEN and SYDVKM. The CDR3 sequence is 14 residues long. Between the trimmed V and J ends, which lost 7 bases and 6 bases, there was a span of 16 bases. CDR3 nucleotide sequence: TGTGCCAGCATGGTCTTGGGCTTTGGTCAGCCCCAGCATTTT. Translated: CASMVLGFGQPQHF. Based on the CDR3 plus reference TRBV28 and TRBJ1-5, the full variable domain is DVKVTQSSRYLVKRTGEKVFLECVQDMDHENMFWYRQDPGLGLRLIYFSYDVKMKEKGDIPEGYSVSREKKERFSLILESASTNQTSMYLCASMVLGFGQPQHFGDGTRLSIL.

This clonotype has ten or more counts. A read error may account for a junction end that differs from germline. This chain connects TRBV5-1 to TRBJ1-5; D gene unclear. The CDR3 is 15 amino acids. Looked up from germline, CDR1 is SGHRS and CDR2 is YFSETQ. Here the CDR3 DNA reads TGTGCCAGCAGTTTAACGGGCAATAGCAATCAGCCCCAGCATTTT. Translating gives CASSLTGNSNQPQHF.

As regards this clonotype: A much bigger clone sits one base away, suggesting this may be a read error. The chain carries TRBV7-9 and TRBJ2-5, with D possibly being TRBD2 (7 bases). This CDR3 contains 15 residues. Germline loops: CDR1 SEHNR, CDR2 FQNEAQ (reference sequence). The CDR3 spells CASSTMGGPQGTQYF. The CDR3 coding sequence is TGTGCCAGCAGCACAATGGGGGGGCCCCAAGGGACCCAGTACTTC.

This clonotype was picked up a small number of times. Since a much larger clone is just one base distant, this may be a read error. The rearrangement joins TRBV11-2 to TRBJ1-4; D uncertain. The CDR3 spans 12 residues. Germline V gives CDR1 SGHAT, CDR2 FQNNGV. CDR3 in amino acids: CASSRYNEKRFF. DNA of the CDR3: TGTGCCAGCAGCCGATATAATGAAAAACGGTTTTTT.

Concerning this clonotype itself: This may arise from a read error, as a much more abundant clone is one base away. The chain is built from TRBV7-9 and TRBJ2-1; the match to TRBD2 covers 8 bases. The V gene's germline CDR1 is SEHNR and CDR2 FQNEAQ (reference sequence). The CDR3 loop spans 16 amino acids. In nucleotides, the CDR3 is TGTGCCCGCAGCTTAGCGACGGGGGGGCCGGTCAATGAGCAGTTCTTC. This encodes CARSLATGGPVNEQFF.

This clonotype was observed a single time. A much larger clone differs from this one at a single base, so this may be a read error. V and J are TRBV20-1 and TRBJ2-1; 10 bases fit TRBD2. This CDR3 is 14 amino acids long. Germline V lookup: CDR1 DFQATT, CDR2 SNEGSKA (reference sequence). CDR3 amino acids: CSANLAGANNERFF. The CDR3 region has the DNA TGCAGTGCCAATCTAGCGGGGGCAAACAATGAGCGGTTCTTC.

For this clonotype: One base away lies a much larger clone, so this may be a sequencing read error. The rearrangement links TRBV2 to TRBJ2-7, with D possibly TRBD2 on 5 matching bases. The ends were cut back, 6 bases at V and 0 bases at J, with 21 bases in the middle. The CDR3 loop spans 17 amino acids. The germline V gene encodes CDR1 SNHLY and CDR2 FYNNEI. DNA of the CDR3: TGTGCCAGCAGCGAAACGGACTCGGATCCGGACTCCTACGAGCAGTACTTC. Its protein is CASSETDSDPDSYEQYF.

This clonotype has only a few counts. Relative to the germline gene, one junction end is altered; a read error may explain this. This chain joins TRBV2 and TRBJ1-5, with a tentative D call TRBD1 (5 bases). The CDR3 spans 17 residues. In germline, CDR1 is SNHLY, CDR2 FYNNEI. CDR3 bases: TGTGCCAGCAGCGAAGGAACGGGACTCGCGGACAATCAGCCCCAGCATTTT. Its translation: CASSEGTGLADNQPQHF. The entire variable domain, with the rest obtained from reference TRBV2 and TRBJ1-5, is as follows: EPEVTQTPSHQVTQMGQEVILRCVPISNHLYFYWYRQILGQKVEFLVSFYNNEISEKSEIFDDQFSVERPDGSNFTLKIRSTKLEDSAMYFCASSEGTGLADNQPQHFGDGTRLSIL.

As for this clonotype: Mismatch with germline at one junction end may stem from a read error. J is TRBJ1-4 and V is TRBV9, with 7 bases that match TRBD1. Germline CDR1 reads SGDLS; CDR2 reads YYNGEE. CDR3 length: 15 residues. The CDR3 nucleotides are TGTGCCAGCAGTGTAACAGGACAGGCCAGCGAAAAACAGTTTTTT. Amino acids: CASSVTGQASEKQFF.

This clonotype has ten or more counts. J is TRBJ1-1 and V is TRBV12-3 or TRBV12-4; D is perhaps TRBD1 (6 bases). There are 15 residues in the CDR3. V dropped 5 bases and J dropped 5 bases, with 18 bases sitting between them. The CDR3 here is CASSLSRGFVTEAFF. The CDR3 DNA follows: TGTGCCAGCAGTCTCAGCAGGGGTTTCGTAACTGAAGCTTTCTTT.

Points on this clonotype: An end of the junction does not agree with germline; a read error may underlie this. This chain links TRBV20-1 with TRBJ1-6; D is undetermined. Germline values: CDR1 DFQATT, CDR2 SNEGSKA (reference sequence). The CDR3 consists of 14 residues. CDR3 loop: CSATRAVNNLPLHF. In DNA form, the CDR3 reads TGCAGTGCTACCCGGGCAGTTAATAATTTACCCCTCCACTTT.